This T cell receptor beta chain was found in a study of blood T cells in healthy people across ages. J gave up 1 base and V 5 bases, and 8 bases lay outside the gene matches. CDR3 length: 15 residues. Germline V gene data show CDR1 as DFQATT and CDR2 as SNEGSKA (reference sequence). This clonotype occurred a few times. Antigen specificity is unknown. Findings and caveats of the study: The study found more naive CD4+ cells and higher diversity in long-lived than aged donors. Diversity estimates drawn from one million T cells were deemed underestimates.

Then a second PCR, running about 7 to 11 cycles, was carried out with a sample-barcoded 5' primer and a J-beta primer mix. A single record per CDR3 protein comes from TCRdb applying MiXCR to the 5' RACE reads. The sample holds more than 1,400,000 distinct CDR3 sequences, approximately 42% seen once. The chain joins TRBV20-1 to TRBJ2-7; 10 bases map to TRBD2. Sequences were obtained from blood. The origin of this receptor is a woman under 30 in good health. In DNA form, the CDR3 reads TGCAGTGCTGGGCCAAGCGGGAGGGTGTCCTACGAGCAGTACTTC. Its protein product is CSAGPSGRVSYEQYF.